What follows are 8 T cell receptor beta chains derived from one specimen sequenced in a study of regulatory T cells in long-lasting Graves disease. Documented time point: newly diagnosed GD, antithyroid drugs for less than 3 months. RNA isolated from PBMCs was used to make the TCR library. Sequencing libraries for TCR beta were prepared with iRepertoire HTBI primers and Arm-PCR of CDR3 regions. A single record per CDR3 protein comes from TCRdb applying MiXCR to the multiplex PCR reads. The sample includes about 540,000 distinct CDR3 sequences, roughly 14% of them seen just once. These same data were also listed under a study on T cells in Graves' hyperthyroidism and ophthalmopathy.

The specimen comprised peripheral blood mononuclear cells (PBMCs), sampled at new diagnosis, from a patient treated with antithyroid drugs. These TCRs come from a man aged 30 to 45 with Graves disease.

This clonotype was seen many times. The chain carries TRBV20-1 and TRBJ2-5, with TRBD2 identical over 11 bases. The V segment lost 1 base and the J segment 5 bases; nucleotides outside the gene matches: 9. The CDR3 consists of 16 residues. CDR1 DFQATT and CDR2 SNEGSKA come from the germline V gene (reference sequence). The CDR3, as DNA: TGCAGTGCTAGAGGGGAACTAGCGGGAGTATGGGAGACCCAGTACTTC. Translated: CSARGELAGVWETQYF.

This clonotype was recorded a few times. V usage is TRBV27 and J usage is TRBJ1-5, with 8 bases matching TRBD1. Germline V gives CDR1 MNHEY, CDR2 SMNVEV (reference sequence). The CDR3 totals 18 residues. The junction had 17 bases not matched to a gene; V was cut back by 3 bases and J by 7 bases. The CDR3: CASSFTLTPRDRMQPQHF. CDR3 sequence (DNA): TGTGCCAGCAGTTTTACCCTTACCCCCCGGGACAGGATGCAGCCCCAGCATTTT.

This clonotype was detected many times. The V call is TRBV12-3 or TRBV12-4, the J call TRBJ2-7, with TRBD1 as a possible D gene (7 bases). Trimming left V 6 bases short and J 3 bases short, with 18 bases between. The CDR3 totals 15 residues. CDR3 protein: CASRLAAGQNYEQYF. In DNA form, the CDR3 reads TGTGCCAGCAGGCTCGCGGCGGGACAGAACTACGAGCAGTACTTC.

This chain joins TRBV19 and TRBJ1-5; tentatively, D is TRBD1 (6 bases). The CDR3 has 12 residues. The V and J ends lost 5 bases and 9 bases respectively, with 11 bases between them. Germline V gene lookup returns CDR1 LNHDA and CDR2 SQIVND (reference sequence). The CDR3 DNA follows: TGTGCCAGTAGTGACAGGCCATGGCCCCAGCATTTT. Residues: CASSDRPWPQHF.

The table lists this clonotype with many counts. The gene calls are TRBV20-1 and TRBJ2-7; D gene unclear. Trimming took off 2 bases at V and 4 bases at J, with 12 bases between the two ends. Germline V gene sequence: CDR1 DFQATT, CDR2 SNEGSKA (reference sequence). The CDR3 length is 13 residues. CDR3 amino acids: CSARSIVPYEQYF. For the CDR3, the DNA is TGCAGTGCTAGATCTATTGTACCATACGAGCAGTACTTC.

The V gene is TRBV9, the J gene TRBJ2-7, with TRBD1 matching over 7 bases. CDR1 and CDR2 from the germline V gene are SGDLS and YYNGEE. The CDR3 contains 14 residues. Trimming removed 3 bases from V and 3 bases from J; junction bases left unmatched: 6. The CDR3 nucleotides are TGTGCCAGCAGCGCAACAGGGGCTAGCTACGAGCAGTACTTC. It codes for CASSATGASYEQYF.

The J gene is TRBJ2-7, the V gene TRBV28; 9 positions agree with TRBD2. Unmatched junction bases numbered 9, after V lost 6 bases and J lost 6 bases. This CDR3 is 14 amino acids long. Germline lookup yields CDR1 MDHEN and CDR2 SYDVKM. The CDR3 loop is CASSLATAGGEQYF. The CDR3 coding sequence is TGTGCCAGCAGCTTAGCTACAGCGGGAGGCGAGCAGTACTTC.

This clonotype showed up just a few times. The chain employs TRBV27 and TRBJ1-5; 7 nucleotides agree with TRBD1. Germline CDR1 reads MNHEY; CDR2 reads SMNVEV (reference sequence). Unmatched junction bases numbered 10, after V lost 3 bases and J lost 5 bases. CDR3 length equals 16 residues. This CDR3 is CASSFLRTGLDQPQHF. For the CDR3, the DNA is TGTGCCAGCAGTTTTCTTCGGACAGGTTTAGATCAGCCCCAGCATTTT.